Below, 25 T cell receptor beta chains from the same sample are listed, as sequenced in a study of T cell responses to AZD1222 COVID-19 vaccine. The data were produced by immunoSEQ multiplex PCR, yet TCRdb's version contains in-frame clones alone and is incomplete. Of roughly 140,000 clones listed, 94% are singletons. Sequences were derived from peripheral blood, sampled on day 0 of AZD1222 vaccination. Receptors were obtained from an adult in good health.

This chain uses TRBV5-4 with TRBJ1-1, with a possible D match to TRBD1 (6 bases). Germline-derived CDR1 and CDR2 are SGHNT and YYREEE (reference sequence). This CDR3 contains 14 residues. With 4 bases removed from V and 5 bases from J, the gap between germline ends came to 15 bases. The CDR3 region is CASSRKGGGTEAFF. The CDR3 region has the DNA TGTGCCAGCAGCCGCAAGGGGGGGGGTACTGAAGCTTTCTTT.

The rearrangement joins TRBV25-1 to TRBJ2-5, with D possibly TRBD2 on 5 matching bases. Trimming shortened V by 0 bases and J by 1 base, and 6 bases separated the two germline ends. CDR1 and CDR2 from the germline V gene are MGHDK and SYGVNS. This CDR3 is 14 amino acids long. The CDR3 sequence is CASSEYEGQETQYF. Written as DNA, the CDR3 is TGTGCCAGCAGTGAATACGAGGGCCAAGAGACCCAGTACTTC. Based on the CDR3 plus reference TRBV25-1 and TRBJ2-5, the full variable domain is EADIYQTPRYLVIGTGKKITLECSQTMGHDKMYWYQQDPGMELHLIHYSYGVNSTEKGDLSSESTVSRIRTEHFPLTLESARPSHTSQYLCASSEYEGQETQYFGPGTRLLVL.

V and J are TRBV4-1 and TRBJ1-6; D not certain. The CDR3 runs to 15 residues. The V end was cut by 0 bases, the J end by 8 bases, with 11 bases between. The germline V gene has CDR1 MGHRA and CDR2 YSYEKL. CDR3 region: CASSQEVAIHSPLHF. The CDR3 nucleotides read TGCGCCAGCAGCCAAGAAGTAGCAATCCATTCACCCCTCCACTTT.

In its sample, this clone was seen once. J is TRBJ2-1 and V is TRBV6-6, with no clear D. CDR1 is MNHNY and CDR2 is SVGAGI in the germline V gene (reference sequence). V shed 5 bases and J shed 5 bases, with 13 bases lying between them. This CDR3 comprises 14 residues. The CDR3, as DNA: TGTGCCAGCAGTAATCGGGCGGACCACAATGAGCAGTTCTTC. Amino acids: CASSNRADHNEQFF.

This clone was recorded once. The chain has TRBV20-1 and TRBJ2-5, with 8 positions matching TRBD1. The CDR3 extends over 14 amino acids. Germline lookup yields CDR1 DFQATT and CDR2 SNEGSKA (reference sequence). Losses at the gene ends were 5 bases for V and 4 bases for J; bases not matched to a gene: 9. This CDR3 is CSARGQGITETQYF. The CDR3 nucleotides are TGCAGTGCTCGTGGACAGGGAATAACAGAGACCCAGTACTTC.

This rearrangement joins TRBV21-1 to TRBJ2-7; TRBD2 reflects the table's D call only, with no check against the DNA. TRBV21-1 is deemed a pseudogene. The CDR3 spans 11 residues. The CDR3 spells CASSKTPEQYV. The CDR3 DNA sequence: TGTGCCAGCAGCAAAACTCCCGAGCAGTACGTC.

The V call is TRBV11-3, the J call TRBJ2-7; tentatively, D is TRBD1 (5 bases). The V end lost 7 bases, the J end lost 5 bases, and 21 bases lay between the germline ends. Germline V gene lookup returns CDR1 SGHNT and CDR2 YENEEA. CDR3 length: 15 amino acids. CDR3 in amino acids: CASIPLRPGRHEQYV. CDR3 bases: TGTGCCAGCATCCCCCTCCGGCCAGGGCGACACGAGCAGTACGTC.

The V gene is TRBV28, the J gene TRBJ1-4; D remains unclear. CDR1 is MDHEN and CDR2 is SYDVKM in the germline V gene. The CDR3 covers 16 residues. Deletions cut 2 bases from V and 0 bases from J, with 10 bases between. The CDR3 nucleotides read TGTGCCAGCAGTTTAGCTGGCACAGCAACTAATGAAAAACTGTTTTTT. Its protein is CASSLAGTATNEKLFF.

V is TRBV5-1 and J is TRBJ1-5; no reliable D call. V shed 2 bases and J shed 9 bases, with 12 bases lying between them. The CDR3 is made up of 13 amino acids. Germline lookup yields CDR1 SGHRS and CDR2 YFSETQ. This chain's CDR3 is CASSFGVDSPQHF. Here the CDR3 DNA reads TGCGCCAGCAGCTTCGGGGTGGATTCGCCCCAGCATTTT.

The rearrangement links TRBV7-8 to TRBJ1-2; the D is unclear. The V end lost 5 bases, the J end lost 1 base, and 14 bases lay between the germline ends. CDR1 is SGHVS and CDR2 is FQNEAQ in the germline V gene. The CDR3 covers 15 residues. CDR3 bases: TGTGCCAGCAGCAGATCGACTCCCGATAACTATGGCTACACCTTC. As protein: CASSRSTPDNYGYTF. The full variable domain, completed using reference TRBV7-8 and TRBJ1-2, is GAGVSQSPRYKVAKRGQDVALRCDPISGHVSLFWYQQALGQGPEFLTYFQNEAQLDKSGLPSDRFFAERPEGSVSTLKIQRTQQEDSAVYLCASSRSTPDNYGYTFGSGTRLTVV.

This chain connects TRBV7-3 to TRBJ1-4; perhaps TRBD1 as D (5 bases). Germline V CDR1 and CDR2: SGHTA, FQGTGA. This CDR3 has 16 residues. Trimming cost V 5 bases and J 4 bases, with 17 bases left between them. CDR3 coding DNA: TGTGCCAGCAGCCCTATGTTCGGGACCCATAATGAAAAACTGTTTTTT. Its protein product is CASSPMFGTHNEKLFF.

The rearrangement links TRBV4-3 to TRBJ2-3; D not resolved. Trimming cost V 4 bases and J 0 bases, with 14 bases left between them. The V gene's germline CDR1 is LGHNA and CDR2 YSLEER. This CDR3 spans 16 amino acids. The CDR3 loop is CASSPMSRPSTDTQYF. CDR3 DNA sequence: TGCGCCAGCAGCCCAATGTCCAGGCCTAGCACAGATACGCAGTATTTT.

This chain joins TRBV27 and TRBJ1-2; 9 bases are shared with TRBD1. The CDR3 covers 15 residues. J was trimmed by 0 bases and V by 5 bases; bases with no gene match: 4. CDR1 is MNHEY and CDR2 is SMNVEV in the germline V gene (reference sequence). The CDR3 DNA sequence: TGTGCCAGCAGTCCGCGGACAGGGGCTAACTATGGCTACACCTTC. Amino acids: CASSPRTGANYGYTF.

This clone came up once. V is TRBV18 and J is TRBJ1-2; D unclear. The CDR3 loop spans 17 amino acids. CDR1 and CDR2 from the germline V gene are KGHSH and LQKENI. Trimming cost V 2 bases and J 7 bases, with 23 bases left between them. The DNA of the CDR3 is TGTGCCAGCTCACCAGGGAGTCAGCCCCTCGGTTATGGTGGCTACACCTTC. Residues: CASSPGSQPLGYGGYTF.

The CDR3: CASSEARNSYGYTF. The CDR3 coding sequence is TGTGCCAGCAGTGAAGCGAGGAATAGCTATGGCTACACCTTC. The chain links TRBV2 to TRBJ1-2; D unclear. V gave up 0 bases and J gave up 4 bases, with 9 bases separating them. Germline assignment: CDR1 SNHLY and CDR2 FYNNEI. This CDR3 comprises 14 residues.

The chain links TRBV6-5 to TRBJ2-1; D ambiguous. V was clipped by 6 bases and J by 7 bases, with 7 bases between them. This CDR3 has 11 residues. CDR1 is MNHEY and CDR2 is SVGAGI in the germline V gene. The CDR3 DNA sequence: TGTGCCAGCAGGGTGGTTAATGAGCAGTTCTTC. Its translation: CASRVVNEQFF.

The V and J genes are TRBV5-1 and TRBJ2-3; D uncertain. Germline CDR1 reads SGHRS; CDR2 reads YFSETQ. The CDR3 covers 14 residues. V shed 3 bases and J shed 4 bases, with 12 bases lying between them. CDR3 DNA sequence: TGCGCCAGCAGCTCTGTCCGCGCGGCAGATACGCAGTATTTT. It specifies CASSSVRAADTQYF.

The chain is built from TRBV7-2 and TRBJ2-5; D not resolved. Germline CDR1 SGHTA, CDR2 FQGNSA. V lost 4 bases to trimming and J lost 0 bases, with 6 bases between them. This CDR3 contains 13 residues. CDR3: CASSSLYQETQYF. Here the CDR3 DNA reads TGTGCCAGCAGCTCATTGTACCAAGAGACCCAGTACTTC.

The chain couples TRBV7-8 to TRBJ1-2; 7 bases align to TRBD1. The V and J ends lost 7 bases and 4 bases, in that order; junction bases with no gene match: 9. The length of the CDR3 is 14 residues. CDR1 is SGHVS and CDR2 is FQNEAQ in the germline V gene. CDR3 sequence (DNA): TGTGCCAGCACCCAAATTCCAGGGGGCTATGGCTACACCTTC. It translates to CASTQIPGGYGYTF.

The chain links TRBV7-9 to TRBJ1-1; D gene uncertain. Trimming pared 2 bases from V and 1 base from J, leaving 8 bases between. Germline-derived CDR1 and CDR2 are SEHNR and FQNEAQ (reference sequence). The CDR3 spans 14 residues. The CDR3 protein is CASSLIQPNTEAFF. In DNA form, the CDR3 reads TGTGCCAGCAGCTTAATACAGCCGAACACTGAAGCTTTCTTT. The whole variable domain, filled in from reference TRBV7-9 and TRBJ1-1, reads DTGVSQNPRHKITKRGQNVTFRCDPISEHNRLYWYRQTLGQGPEFLTYFQNEAQLEKSRLLSDRFSAERPKGSFSTLEIQRTEQGDSAMYLCASSLIQPNTEAFFGQGTRLTVV.

This chain joins TRBV5-1 and TRBJ2-7; 11 positions agree with TRBD2. Unmatched junction bases numbered 3, after V lost 4 bases and J lost 0 bases. Germline CDR1 reads SGHRS; CDR2 reads YFSETQ. The CDR3 totals 15 residues. CDR3 DNA: TGCGCCAGCAGCCTTCTAGCGGGAGGCTCCTACGAGCAGTACGTC. This codes for CASSLLAGGSYEQYV.

The V gene is TRBV5-1, the J gene TRBJ1-5, with a weak D call TRBD1 (5 bases). This CDR3 spans 14 amino acids. V lost 0 bases and J lost 5, with 9 bases in between. The germline CDR1 and CDR2 sequences are SGHRS and YFSETQ. In DNA, the CDR3 is TGCGCCAGCAGCTTGGGTGGGGGGTATCAGCCCCAGCATTTT. It specifies CASSLGGGYQPQHF.

This chain joins TRBV7-9 and TRBJ1-1; D ambiguous. This CDR3 is built from 11 residues. The germline V gene has CDR1 SEHNR and CDR2 FQNEAQ (reference sequence). Trimming left V 5 bases short and J 7 bases short, with 8 bases between. The CDR3 is CASSLSGEAFF. The CDR3 region has the DNA TGTGCCAGCAGCCTCAGCGGTGAAGCTTTCTTT.

The chain joins TRBV27 to TRBJ2-7; D perhaps matches TRBD1 (5 bases). Germline V gene lookup returns CDR1 MNHEY and CDR2 SMNVEV (reference sequence). Trimming removed 8 bases from V and 3 bases from J, with 14 bases in between. The CDR3 has 13 residues. The CDR3 sequence: CASARTPDYEQYV. The CDR3, as DNA: TGTGCCAGCGCCAGGACACCTGACTACGAGCAGTACGTC.

This chain connects TRBV7-9 to TRBJ1-1, with a weak D call TRBD1 (5 bases). Germline values: CDR1 SEHNR, CDR2 FQNEAQ (reference sequence). V dropped 5 bases and J dropped 0 bases, with 10 bases sitting between them. CDR3 length: 14 residues. The CDR3 protein is CASSRGLLNTEAFF. CDR3 sequence (DNA): TGTGCCAGCAGCCGGGGACTGTTGAACACTGAAGCTTTCTTT.